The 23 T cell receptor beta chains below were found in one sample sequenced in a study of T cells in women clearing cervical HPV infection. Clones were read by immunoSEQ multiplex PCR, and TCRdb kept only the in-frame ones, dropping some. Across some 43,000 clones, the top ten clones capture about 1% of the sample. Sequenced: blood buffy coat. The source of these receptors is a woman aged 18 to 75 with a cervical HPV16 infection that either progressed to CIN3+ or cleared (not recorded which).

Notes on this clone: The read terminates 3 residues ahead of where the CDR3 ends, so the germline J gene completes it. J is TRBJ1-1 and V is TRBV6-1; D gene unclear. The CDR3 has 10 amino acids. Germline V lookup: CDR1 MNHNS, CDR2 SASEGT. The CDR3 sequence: CASSENSAFF. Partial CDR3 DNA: TGTGCCAGCAGTGAAAATTCG.

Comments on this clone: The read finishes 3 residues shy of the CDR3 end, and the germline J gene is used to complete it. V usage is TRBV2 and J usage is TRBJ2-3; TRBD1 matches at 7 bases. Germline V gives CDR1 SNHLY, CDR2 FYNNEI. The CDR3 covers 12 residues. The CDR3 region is CATWTGQETQYF. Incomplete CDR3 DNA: TGTGCCACCTGGACAGGCCAAGAGACG.

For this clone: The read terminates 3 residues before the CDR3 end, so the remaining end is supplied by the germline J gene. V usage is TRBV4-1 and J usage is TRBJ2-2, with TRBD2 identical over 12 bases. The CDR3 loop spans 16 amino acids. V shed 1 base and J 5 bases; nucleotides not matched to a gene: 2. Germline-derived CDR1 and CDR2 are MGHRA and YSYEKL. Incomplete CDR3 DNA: TGCGCCAGCAGCCAAGTAGGACTAGCGGGGACCGGGGAG. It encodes CASSQVGLAGTGE. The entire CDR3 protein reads CASSQVGLAGTGELFF.

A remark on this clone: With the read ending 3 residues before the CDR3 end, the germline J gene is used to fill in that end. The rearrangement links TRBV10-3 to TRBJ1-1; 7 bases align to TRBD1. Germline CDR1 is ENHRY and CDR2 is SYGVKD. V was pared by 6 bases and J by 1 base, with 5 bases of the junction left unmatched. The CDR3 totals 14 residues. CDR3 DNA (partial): TGTGCCATCAGCAAACAGGGGAAGAACACTGAA. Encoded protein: CAISKQGKNTE. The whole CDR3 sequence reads CAISKQGKNTEAFF.

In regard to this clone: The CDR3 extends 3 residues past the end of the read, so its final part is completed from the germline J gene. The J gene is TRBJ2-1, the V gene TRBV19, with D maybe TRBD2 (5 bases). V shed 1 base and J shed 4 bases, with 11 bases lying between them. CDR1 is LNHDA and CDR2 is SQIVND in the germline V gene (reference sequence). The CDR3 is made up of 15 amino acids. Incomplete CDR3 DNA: TGTGCCAGTAGTATAGTCTGGACTGATTACAATGAG. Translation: CASSIVWTDYNE. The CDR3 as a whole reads CASSIVWTDYNEQFF. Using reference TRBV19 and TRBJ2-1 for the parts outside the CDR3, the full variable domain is DGGITQSPKYLFRKEGQNVTLSCEQNLNHDAMYWYRQDPGQGLRLIYYSQIVNDFQKGDIAEGYSVSREKKESFPLTVTSAQKNPTAFYLCASSIVWTDYNEQFFGPGTRLTVL.

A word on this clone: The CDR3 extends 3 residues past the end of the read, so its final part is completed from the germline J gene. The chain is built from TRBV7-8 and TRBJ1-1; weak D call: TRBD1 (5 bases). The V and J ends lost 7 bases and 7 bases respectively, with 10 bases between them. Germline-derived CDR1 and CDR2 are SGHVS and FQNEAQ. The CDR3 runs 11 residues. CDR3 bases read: TGTGCCAGCATCGCGGACATTGAA. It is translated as CASIADIE. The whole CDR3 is CASIADIEAFF.

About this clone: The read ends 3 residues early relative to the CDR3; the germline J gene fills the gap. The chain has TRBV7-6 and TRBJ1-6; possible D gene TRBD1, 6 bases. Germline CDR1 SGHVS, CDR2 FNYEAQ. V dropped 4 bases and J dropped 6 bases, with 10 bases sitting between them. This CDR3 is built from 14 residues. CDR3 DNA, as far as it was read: TGTGCCAGCAGCTACGGGACAAGTAATTCACCC. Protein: CASSYGTSNSP. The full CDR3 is CASSYGTSNSPLHF.

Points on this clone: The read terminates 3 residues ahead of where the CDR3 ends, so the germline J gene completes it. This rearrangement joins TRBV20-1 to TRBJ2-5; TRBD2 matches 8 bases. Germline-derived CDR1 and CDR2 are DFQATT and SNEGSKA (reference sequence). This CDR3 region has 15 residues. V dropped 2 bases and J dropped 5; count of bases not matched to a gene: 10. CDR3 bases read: TGCAGTGCTAGAATCCCCCTAGCGGGCGGCGAGACC. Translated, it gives CSARIPLAGGET. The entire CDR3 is CSARIPLAGGETQYF.

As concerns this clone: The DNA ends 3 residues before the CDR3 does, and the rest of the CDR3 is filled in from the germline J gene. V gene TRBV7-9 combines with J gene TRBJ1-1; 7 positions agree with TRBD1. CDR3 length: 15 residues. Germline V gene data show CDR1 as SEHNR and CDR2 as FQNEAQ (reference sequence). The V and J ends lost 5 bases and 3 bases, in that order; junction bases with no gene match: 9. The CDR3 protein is CASSPTGTEDTEAFF. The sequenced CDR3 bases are TGTGCCAGCAGCCCTACCGGGACAGAGGACACTGAA.

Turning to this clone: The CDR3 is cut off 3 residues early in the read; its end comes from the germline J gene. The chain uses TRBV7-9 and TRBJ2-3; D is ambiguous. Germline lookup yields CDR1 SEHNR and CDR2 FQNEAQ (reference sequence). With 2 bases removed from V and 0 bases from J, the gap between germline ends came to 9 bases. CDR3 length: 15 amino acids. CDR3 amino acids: CASSLQKTSTDTQYF. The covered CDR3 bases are TGTGCCAGCAGCTTACAAAAGACTAGCACAGATACG.

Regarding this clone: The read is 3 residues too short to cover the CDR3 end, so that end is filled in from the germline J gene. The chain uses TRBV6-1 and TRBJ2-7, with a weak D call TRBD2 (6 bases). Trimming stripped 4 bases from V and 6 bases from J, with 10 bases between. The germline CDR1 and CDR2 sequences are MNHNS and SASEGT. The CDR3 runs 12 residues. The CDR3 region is CASSVSGVEQYF. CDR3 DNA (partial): TGTGCCAGCAGTGTATCGGGGGTCGAG.

Partial CDR3 DNA: TGCAGTGCTATAAACCGGGACAGGGCCTCAGATACG. Its protein product is CSAINRDRASDT. The whole CDR3 sequence is CSAINRDRASDTQYF. The rearrangement links TRBV20-1 to TRBJ2-3; TRBD1 agrees at 9 bases. The read stops 3 residues short of the end of the CDR3; the missing end is completed from the germline J gene. Germline CDR1 DFQATT, CDR2 SNEGSKA (reference sequence). With 4 bases clipped from V and 4 bases from J, the junction kept 9 bases outside the gene matches. CDR3 length equals 15 residues.

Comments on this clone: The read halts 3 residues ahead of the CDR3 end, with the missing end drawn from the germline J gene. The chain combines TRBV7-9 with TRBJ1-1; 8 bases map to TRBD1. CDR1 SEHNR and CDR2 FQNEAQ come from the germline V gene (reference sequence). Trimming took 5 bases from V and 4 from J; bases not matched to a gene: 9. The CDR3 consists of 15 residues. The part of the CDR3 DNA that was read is TGTGCCAGCAGCCCCCGGTCCGGGACAGGCACTGAA. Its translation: CASSPRSGTGTE. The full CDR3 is CASSPRSGTGTEAFF.

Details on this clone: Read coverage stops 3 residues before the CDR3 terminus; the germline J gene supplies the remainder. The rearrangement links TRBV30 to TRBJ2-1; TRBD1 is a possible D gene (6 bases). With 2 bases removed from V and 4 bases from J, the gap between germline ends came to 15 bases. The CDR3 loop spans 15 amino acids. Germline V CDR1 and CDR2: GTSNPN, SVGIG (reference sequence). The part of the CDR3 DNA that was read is TGTGCCTGGAGTTCTAGGGGGATGGTTTACAATGAG. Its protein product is CAWSSRGMVYNE. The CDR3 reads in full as CAWSSRGMVYNEQFF.

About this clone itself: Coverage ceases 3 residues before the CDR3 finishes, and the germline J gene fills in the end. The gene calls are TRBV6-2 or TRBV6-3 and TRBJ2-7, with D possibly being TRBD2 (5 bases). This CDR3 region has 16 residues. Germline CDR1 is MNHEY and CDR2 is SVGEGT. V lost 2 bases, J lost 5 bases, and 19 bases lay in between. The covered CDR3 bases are TGTGCCAGCAGTTACCGCCCCATACTAGTGATGAACGAG. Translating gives CASSYRPILVMNE. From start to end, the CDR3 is CASSYRPILVMNEQYF.

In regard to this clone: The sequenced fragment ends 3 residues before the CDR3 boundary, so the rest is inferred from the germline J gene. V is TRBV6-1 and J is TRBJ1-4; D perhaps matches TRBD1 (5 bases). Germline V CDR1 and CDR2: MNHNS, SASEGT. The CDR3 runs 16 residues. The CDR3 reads CASSEVGLSGANVLFF. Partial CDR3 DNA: TGTGCCAGCAGTGAAGTGGGGCTTTCTGGGGCCAACGTA.

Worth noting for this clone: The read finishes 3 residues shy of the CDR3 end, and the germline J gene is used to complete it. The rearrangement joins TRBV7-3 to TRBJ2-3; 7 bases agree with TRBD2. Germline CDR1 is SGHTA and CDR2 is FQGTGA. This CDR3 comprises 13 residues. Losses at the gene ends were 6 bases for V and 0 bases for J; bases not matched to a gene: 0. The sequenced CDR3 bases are TGTGCCAGCAGGCGGGGGAGCACAGATACG. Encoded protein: CASRRGSTDT. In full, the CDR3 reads CASRRGSTDTQYF.

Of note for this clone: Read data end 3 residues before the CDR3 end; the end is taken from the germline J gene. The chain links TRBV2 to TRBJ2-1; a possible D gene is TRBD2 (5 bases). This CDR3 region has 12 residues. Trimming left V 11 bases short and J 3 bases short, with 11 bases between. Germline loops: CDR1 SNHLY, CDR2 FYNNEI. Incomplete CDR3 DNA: TGTGCCGCCGGGGATCTCTACAATGAG. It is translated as CAAGDLYNE. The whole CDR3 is CAAGDLYNEQFF.

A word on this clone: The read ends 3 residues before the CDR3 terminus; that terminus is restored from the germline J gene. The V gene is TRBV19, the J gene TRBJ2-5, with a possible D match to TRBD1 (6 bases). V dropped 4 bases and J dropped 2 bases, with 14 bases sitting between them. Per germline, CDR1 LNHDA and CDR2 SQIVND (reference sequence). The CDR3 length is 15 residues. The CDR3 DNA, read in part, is TGTGCCAGTAGTACCACAGGGAATTGGCAAGAGACC. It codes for CASSTTGNWQET. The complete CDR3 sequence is CASSTTGNWQETQYF.

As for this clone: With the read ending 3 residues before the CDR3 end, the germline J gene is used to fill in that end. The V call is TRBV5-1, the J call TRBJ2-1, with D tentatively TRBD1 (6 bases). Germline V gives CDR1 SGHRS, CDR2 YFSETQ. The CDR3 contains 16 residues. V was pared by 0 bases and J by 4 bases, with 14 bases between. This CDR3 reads CASSLELLQGYNEQFF. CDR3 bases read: TGCGCCAGCAGCTTGGAGCTCCTACAGGGTTACAATGAG. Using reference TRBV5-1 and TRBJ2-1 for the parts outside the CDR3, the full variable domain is KAGVTQTPRYLIKTRGQQVTLSCSPISGHRSVSWYQQTPGQGLQFLFEYFSETQRNKGNFPGRFSGRQFSNSRSEMNVSTLELGDSALYLCASSLELLQGYNEQFFGPGTRLTVL.

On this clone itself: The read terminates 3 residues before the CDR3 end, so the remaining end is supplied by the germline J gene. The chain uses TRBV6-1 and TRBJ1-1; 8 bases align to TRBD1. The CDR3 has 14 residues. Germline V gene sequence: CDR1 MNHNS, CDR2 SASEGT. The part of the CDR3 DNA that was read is TGTGCCAGCAGTGCTTCCAGGGGGCAAGTCTTG. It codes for CASSASRGQVL. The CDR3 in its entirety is CASSASRGQVLAFF.

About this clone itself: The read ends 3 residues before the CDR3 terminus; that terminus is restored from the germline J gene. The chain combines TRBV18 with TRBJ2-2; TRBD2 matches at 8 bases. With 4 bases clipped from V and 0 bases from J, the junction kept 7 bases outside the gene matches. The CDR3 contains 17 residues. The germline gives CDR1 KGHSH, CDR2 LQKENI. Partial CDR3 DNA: TGTGCCAGCTCACACCGAGGCGGGGGGTCGAACACCGGGGAG. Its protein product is CASSHRGGGSNTGE. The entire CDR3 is CASSHRGGGSNTGELFF. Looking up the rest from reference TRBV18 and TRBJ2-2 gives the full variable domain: NAGVMQNPRHLVRRRGQEARLRCSPMKGHSHVYWYRQLPEEGLKFMVYLQKENIIDESGMPKERFSAEFPKEGPSILRIQQVVRGDSAAYFCASSHRGGGSNTGELFFGEGSRLTVL.

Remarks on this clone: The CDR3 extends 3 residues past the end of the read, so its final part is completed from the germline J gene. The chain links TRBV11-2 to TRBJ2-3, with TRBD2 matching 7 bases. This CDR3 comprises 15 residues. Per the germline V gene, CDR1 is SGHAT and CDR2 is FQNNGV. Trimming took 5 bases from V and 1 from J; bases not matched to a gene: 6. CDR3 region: CASSPTRGGTDTQYF. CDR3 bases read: TGTGCCAGCAGCCCCACCCGGGGGGGCACAGATACG.